This T cell receptor beta chain was captured by sequencing in a study of blood T cells in healthy people across ages. Germline-derived CDR1 and CDR2 are SGHRS and YFSETQ. The CDR3 spans 15 residues. The germline V and J ends were trimmed by 0 bases and 8 bases, with 15 bases remaining between them. Note on this clonotype: The target antigen is unknown.

Overall study findings and caveats: Unsorted PBMCs blocked a conclusive comparison of naive and antigen-experienced cells. TCR beta diversity, measured per million T cells, fell in a roughly linear way with age.

Combining a sample-barcoded 5' primer with a J-beta primer mix, a second PCR ran for 7 to 11 cycles. TCRdb ran MiXCR on the 5' RACE reads and lists one entry per CDR3 protein. The sample contains some 760,000 distinct CDR3 sequences, 20% to 25% of which appear only once. These data also formed part of another study, on T cells of mothers and their children. That work contributes: Mother-child pairs who were related displayed a slightly higher overlap than unrelated pairs, a difference that was non-significant.

The specimen sequenced was blood. This clonotype was obtained from a boy between 10 and 17 years old in good health. The J gene is TRBJ2-4, the V gene TRBV5-1; D is unclear. The chain's CDR3 is CASSLARLGLDIQYF. The DNA for the CDR3 is TGCGCCAGCAGCTTGGCCAGACTGGGGTTGGACATTCAGTACTTC.